One and the same sample provided the 6 T cell receptor beta chains below, sequenced in a study of cytomegalovirus exposure and HLA in healthy donors. The study ran its PCR with 60 Vbeta and 13 Jbeta primers. The data were produced by immunoSEQ multiplex PCR, yet TCRdb's version contains in-frame clones alone and is incomplete. The sample records some 130,000 clones, 70% to 80% being singletons. What was sequenced was PBMCs. Receptors were obtained from a woman aged 60-70 years in good health and CMV-seronegative.

The V gene is TRBV6-5, the J gene TRBJ2-5; 9 nucleotides agree with TRBD2. The end of the DNA fits TRBJ2-7 better, so the J call may be wrong. CDR1 is MNHEY and CDR2 is SVGAGI in the germline V gene. CDR3 size: 15 residues. Here the CDR3 DNA reads TGTGCCAGCAGCGACCCGACTAGCGGTTCCTACGAGCAGTACTTC. Its protein product is CASSDPTSGSYEQYF.

This chain uses TRBV11-3 with TRBJ2-2; no reliable D call. From germline, CDR1 is SGHNT and CDR2 YENEEA. V dropped 4 bases and J dropped 1 base, with 10 bases sitting between them. The CDR3 runs 15 residues. The CDR3 DNA follows: TGTGCCAGCAGCTCCCTGGCGGAGAACACCGGGGAGCTGTTTTTT. This translates into CASSSLAENTGELFF.

DNA for the CDR3: TGTGCCAGCAGTTTCCCCATCGGAGAGCTTAACTCCTACGAGCAGTACTTC. This translates into CASSFPIGELNSYEQYF. The J gene is TRBJ2-7, the V gene TRBV28, with D unclear. The CDR3 extends over 17 amino acids. The germline V gene has CDR1 MDHEN and CDR2 SYDVKM. Trimming pared 3 bases from V and 0 bases from J, leaving 18 bases between.

The J gene is TRBJ2-7, the V gene TRBV2, with D perhaps matching TRBD2 (5 bases). V was pared by 2 bases and J by 0 bases, with 8 bases between. Germline loops: CDR1 SNHLY, CDR2 FYNNEI. This CDR3 is 14 amino acids long. The CDR3 DNA sequence: TGTGCCAGCAGTGAAAGAGGGTACTCCTACGAGCAGTACTTC. The encoded protein is CASSERGYSYEQYF.

This sequence joins TRBV28 and TRBJ1-3; perhaps TRBD1 as D (6 bases). V was cut by 2 bases and J by 3 bases, with 14 bases left in between. The CDR3 has 16 amino acids. Germline V CDR1 and CDR2: MDHEN, SYDVKM. CDR3 sequence: CASSLAGGGGGNTIYF. The DNA of the CDR3 is TGTGCCAGCAGTTTAGCCGGGGGAGGGGGTGGAAACACCATATATTTT.

This clone occurred a few times. The chain uses TRBV5-1 and TRBJ2-1; TRBD2 matches at 12 bases. Germline-derived CDR1 and CDR2 are SGHRS and YFSETQ. This CDR3 is 17 amino acids long. Trimming took 4 bases from V and 4 from J; bases not matched to a gene: 9. The CDR3 loop reads CASSPTTSGSLYNEQFF. For the CDR3, the DNA is TGCGCCAGCAGCCCGACGACTAGCGGGAGTCTATACAATGAGCAGTTCTTC.